The 25 T cell receptor beta chains given below trace back to one sample, sequenced in a study of T cell responses to AZD1222 COVID-19 vaccine. Produced via immunoSEQ multiplex PCR; TCRdb's table is partial and in-frame only. The data contain around 120,000 clones, approximately 94% of them singletons. Sample: peripheral blood, taken 28 days after the second AZD1222 dose. These receptors came from an adult who received the AZD1222 COVID-19 vaccine.

The chain links TRBV4-1 to TRBJ2-7; 8 positions agree with TRBD2. After removal of 1 base from V and 4 bases from J, the junction contained 9 bases not matched to a gene. CDR1 is MGHRA, CDR2 YSYEKL, per germline. CDR3 length: 16 amino acids. The CDR3: CASSQGIGGEPYEQYF. As DNA, the CDR3 is TGCGCCAGCAGCCAAGGCATCGGGGGGGAACCTTACGAGCAGTACTTC.

This chain uses TRBV28 with TRBJ1-1, with D perhaps TRBD1 (5 bases). The ends were cut back, 2 bases at V and 1 base at J, with 8 bases in the middle. Germline lookup yields CDR1 MDHEN and CDR2 SYDVKM. The CDR3 consists of 14 residues. CDR3 bases: TGTGCCAGCAGTTTAACAGGAGGGAACACTGAAGCTTTCTTT. It translates to CASSLTGGNTEAFF.

This rearrangement joins TRBV7-9 to TRBJ2-6; D is unresolved. Germline V lookup: CDR1 SEHNR, CDR2 FQNEAQ (reference sequence). Trimming took 5 bases from V and 2 from J, leaving 16 bases between them. This CDR3 comprises 17 residues. The CDR3 loop reads CASSPQAGTAGANVLTF. Here the CDR3 DNA reads TGTGCCAGCAGCCCCCAGGCTGGAACGGCTGGGGCCAACGTCCTGACTTTC.

The chain has TRBV7-3 and TRBJ1-5; D is ambiguous. CDR1 and CDR2 (germline): SGHTA, FQGTGA. The germline V and J ends were trimmed by 6 bases and 2 bases, with 14 bases remaining between them. This CDR3 has 15 amino acids. The chain's CDR3 is CASSFARDGNQPQHF. CDR3 bases: TGTGCCAGCAGTTTTGCGAGGGATGGCAATCAGCCCCAGCATTTT.

This chain joins TRBV14 and TRBJ2-1, with a weak D call TRBD1 (5 bases). The CDR3 totals 18 residues. V lost 0 bases to trimming and J lost 5 bases, with 20 bases between them. Germline assignment: CDR1 SGHDN and CDR2 FVKESK. This CDR3 reads CASSQELTELPNHNEQFF. The CDR3 DNA sequence: TGTGCCAGCAGCCAAGAATTGACAGAGCTCCCCAACCACAATGAGCAGTTCTTC.

V and J are TRBV18 and TRBJ2-3; D is unclear. V was pared by 1 base and J by 0 bases, with 8 bases between. The V gene's germline CDR1 is KGHSH and CDR2 LQKENI. The CDR3 contains 15 residues. CDR3 region: CASSPLVASTDTQYF. The CDR3 coding sequence is TGTGCCAGCTCACCACTAGTCGCTAGCACAGATACGCAGTATTTT.

The rearrangement joins TRBV20-1 to TRBJ1-1; TRBD1 might be the D (6 bases). Germline CDR1 is DFQATT and CDR2 is SNEGSKA (reference sequence). V shed 4 bases and J shed 7 bases, with 10 bases lying between them. The CDR3 is made up of 11 amino acids. The chain's CDR3 is CSAIEGVEAFF. In DNA form, the CDR3 reads TGCAGTGCTATCGAGGGGGTTGAAGCTTTCTTT.

This rearrangement joins TRBV7-8 to TRBJ1-5; TRBD1 matches 8 bases. The J segment lost 7 bases and the V segment lost 3 bases, leaving 11 bases of the junction unmatched. Germline-derived CDR1 and CDR2 are SGHVS and FQNEAQ. There are 16 residues in the CDR3. The CDR3 nucleotides read TGTGCCAGCAGCTTCCACCGGACAGGGTGGGAGCAGCCCCAGCATTTT. It yields the protein CASSFHRTGWEQPQHF.

This clone was detected only a few times. The V gene is TRBV27, the J gene TRBJ2-7; 9 bases agree with TRBD2. The germline V gene encodes CDR1 MNHEY and CDR2 SMNVEV (reference sequence). The CDR3 runs to 16 residues. After removal of 3 bases from V and 2 bases from J, the junction contained 8 bases not matched to a gene. CDR3 loop: CASSFQRLADPYEQYF. The DNA for the CDR3 is TGTGCCAGCAGTTTCCAACGACTAGCGGACCCCTACGAGCAGTACTTC.

This clone was recorded once. This chain links TRBV21-1 with TRBJ1-6; TRBD1 reflects the table's D call only, with no check against the DNA. TRBV21-1 constitutes a pseudogene. This CDR3 is 15 amino acids long. CDR3 loop: CASSTWTGYNSPLHF. In DNA form, the CDR3 reads TGTGCCAGCAGCACCTGGACAGGGTATAATTCACCCCTCCACTTT.

The rearrangement uses TRBV5-6 and TRBJ2-7; no firm D call. Trimming took off 1 base at V and 4 bases at J, with 6 bases between the two ends. The CDR3 consists of 12 residues. Germline V gene lookup returns CDR1 SGHDT and CDR2 YYEEEE. The CDR3 here is CASSLSSYEQYF. The CDR3 DNA follows: TGTGCCAGCAGCTTGTCATCTTACGAGCAGTACTTC. The full variable domain, in which reference TRBV5-6 and TRBJ2-7 provide the parts outside the CDR3, is DAGVTQSPTHLIKTRGQQVTLRCSPKSGHDTVSWYQQALGQGPQFIFQYYEEEERQRGNFPDRFSGHQFPNYSSELNVNALLLGDSALYLCASSLSSYEQYFGPGTRLTVT.

The table lists this clone with a count of one. The gene calls are TRBV5-1 and TRBJ2-1, with TRBD1 matching 7 bases. V dropped 4 bases and J dropped 3; count of bases not matched to a gene: 7. CDR3 length: 15 residues. Germline V gene data show CDR1 as SGHRS and CDR2 as YFSETQ. The CDR3 DNA reads TGCGCCAGCAGCCCCGGGACAGATTTCTACAATGAGCAGTTCTTC. This translates into CASSPGTDFYNEQFF.

The CDR3 region has the DNA TGTGCCTGGAGCGTCAAGACAGGGGGCGAACAGCCCCAGCATTTT. Its translation is CAWSVKTGGEQPQHF. The chain recombines TRBV30 with TRBJ1-5, with TRBD1 identical over 10 bases. Losses at the gene ends were 3 bases for V and 7 bases for J; bases not matched to a gene: 9. Germline CDR1 is GTSNPN and CDR2 is SVGIG (reference sequence). This CDR3 has 15 amino acids.

The chain has TRBV7-9 and TRBJ2-3, with D possibly TRBD2 on 6 matching bases. The germline V gene has CDR1 SEHNR and CDR2 FQNEAQ (reference sequence). The CDR3 has 15 residues. Trimming shortened V by 8 bases and J by 0 bases, and 15 bases separated the two germline ends. CDR3: CASVDPSASTDTQYF. CDR3 DNA sequence: TGTGCCAGCGTGGACCCTAGCGCTAGCACAGATACGCAGTATTTT.

The gene calls are TRBV18 and TRBJ2-3; D is undetermined. CDR1 KGHSH and CDR2 LQKENI come from the germline V gene. This CDR3 has 13 amino acids. V gave up 4 bases and J gave up 0 bases, with 5 bases separating them. This CDR3 is CASSRDSTDTQYF. The CDR3 DNA is TGTGCCAGCTCACGAGACAGCACAGATACGCAGTATTTT.

The chain employs TRBV5-5 and TRBJ2-2; D is ambiguous. The germline V and J ends were trimmed by 2 bases and 2 bases, with 7 bases remaining between them. Germline V CDR1 and CDR2: SGHKS, YYEKEE (reference sequence). The CDR3 is made up of 14 amino acids. The CDR3 spells CASSLHPNTGELFF. DNA of the CDR3: TGTGCCAGCAGCTTACACCCCAACACCGGGGAGCTGTTTTTT. The variable domain in full, completed from reference TRBV5-5 and TRBJ2-2, reads DAGVTQSPTHLIKTRGQQVTLRCSPISGHKSVSWYQQVLGQGPQFIFQYYEKEERGRGNFPDRFSARQFPNYSSELNVNALLLGDSALYLCASSLHPNTGELFFGEGSRLTVL.

This clone was seen a handful of times. The rearrangement joins TRBV10-3 to TRBJ2-2; possibly TRBD1 or TRBD2 for D (6 bases each). The V gene's germline CDR1 is ENHRY and CDR2 SYGVKD. The CDR3 sequence is 16 residues long. The V and J ends lost 2 bases and 1 base respectively, with 11 bases between them. For the CDR3, the DNA is TGTGCCATCAGTGAGAGGGGGGAGTTGAACACCGGGGAGCTGTTTTTT. Residues: CAISERGELNTGELFF.

The chain couples TRBV4-1 to TRBJ2-3, with 8 bases lining up with TRBD1. With V trimmed by 0 bases and J by 0 bases, 2 bases remained unmatched. This CDR3 is 16 amino acids long. The germline CDR1 and CDR2 sequences are MGHRA and YSYEKL. CDR3 nucleotide sequence: TGCGCCAGCAGCCAAGACCGGACAGGGAGCACAGATACGCAGTATTTT. It encodes CASSQDRTGSTDTQYF.

In regard to this clone: In this CDR3 the conserved last residue, phenylalanine or tryptophan, is missing, so a read error is likely. No DNA is shown, since the ends of the CDR3 on it are uncertain; the CDR3 is the one TCRdb lists. The CDR3: CASSCQGGDR. The chain links TRBV21-1 to TRBJ2-7; no DNA check was done on the table's D call, TRBD1. TRBV21-1 is given as a pseudogene. The CDR3 totals 10 residues, both ends included.

This sequence joins TRBV15 and TRBJ2-5, with TRBD2 matching over 9 bases. CDR1 LNHNV and CDR2 YYDKDF come from the germline V gene (reference sequence). This CDR3 comprises 17 residues. The ends lost 0 bases at V and 3 bases at J; junction bases unmatched: 8. The CDR3 region is CATSREVGLAQKETQYF. The CDR3 DNA follows: TGTGCCACCAGCAGAGAAGTAGGACTAGCGCAGAAAGAGACCCAGTACTTC.

The V gene is TRBV6-5, the J gene TRBJ1-5; possibly TRBD1 for D (5 bases). This CDR3 spans 12 amino acids. V gave up 7 bases and J gave up 9 bases, with 13 bases separating them. Germline V gene sequence: CDR1 MNHEY, CDR2 SVGAGI. The DNA for the CDR3 is TGTGCCAGCACCGGGTTGGGGGGGCCCCAGCATTTT. Translated, it gives CASTGLGGPQHF.

In this sample, this clone turned up once. V gene TRBV29-1 combines with J gene TRBJ2-3; the D gene is possibly TRBD2 (6 bases). From germline, CDR1 is SQVTM and CDR2 ANQGSEA. The CDR3 runs 15 residues. V shed 6 bases and J shed 1 base, with 17 bases lying between them. CDR3 in DNA: TGCAGCGTGCCCCCTCGGGGCGGGGGCACAGATACGCAGTATTTT. Amino acids: CSVPPRGGGTDTQYF.

The chain links TRBV27 to TRBJ2-2, with TRBD2 matching over 7 bases. Trimming removed 0 bases from V and 6 bases from J; junction bases left unmatched: 10. The CDR3 is 17 residues long. Germline loops: CDR1 MNHEY, CDR2 SMNVEV (reference sequence). CDR3: CASSLSWGLKNPGELFF. As DNA, the CDR3 is TGTGCCAGCAGTTTATCTTGGGGACTAAAGAATCCCGGGGAGCTGTTTTTT.

J is TRBJ1-4 and V is TRBV28; 9 nucleotides align to TRBD1. The CDR3 contains 16 residues. V gave up 6 bases and J gave up 5 bases; unmatched junction bases: 10. The germline V gene has CDR1 MDHEN and CDR2 SYDVKM. The CDR3 sequence is CASSPGTGRGNEKLFF. The CDR3 DNA follows: TGTGCCAGCAGCCCCGGGACAGGGCGGGGGAATGAAAAACTGTTTTTT.

In nucleotides, the CDR3 is TGTGCCAGCTCACCACTACCGCTCTCAGGGAGGGGAAGCACAGATACGCAGTATTTT. This sequence encodes CASSPLPLSGRGSTDTQYF. This chain links TRBV18 with TRBJ2-3, with TRBD2 matching over 7 bases. J lost 0 bases, V lost 1 base, and 13 bases had no gene match. CDR1 is KGHSH, CDR2 LQKENI, per germline. The CDR3 covers 19 residues. The full variable domain, its missing parts supplied by reference TRBV18 and TRBJ2-3, is NAGVMQNPRHLVRRRGQEARLRCSPMKGHSHVYWYRQLPEEGLKFMVYLQKENIIDESGMPKERFSAEFPKEGPSILRIQQVVRGDSAAYFCASSPLPLSGRGSTDTQYFGPGTRLTVL.